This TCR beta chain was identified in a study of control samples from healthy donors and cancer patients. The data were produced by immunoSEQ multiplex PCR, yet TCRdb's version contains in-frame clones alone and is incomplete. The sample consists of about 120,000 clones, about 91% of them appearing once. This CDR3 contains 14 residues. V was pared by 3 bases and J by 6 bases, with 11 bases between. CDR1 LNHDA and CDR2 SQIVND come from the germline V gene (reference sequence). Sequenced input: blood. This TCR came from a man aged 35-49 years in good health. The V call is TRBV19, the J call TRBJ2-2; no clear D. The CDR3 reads CASSMEWVSGELFF. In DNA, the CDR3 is TGTGCCAGTAGTATGGAGTGGGTATCCGGGGAGCTGTTTTTT.